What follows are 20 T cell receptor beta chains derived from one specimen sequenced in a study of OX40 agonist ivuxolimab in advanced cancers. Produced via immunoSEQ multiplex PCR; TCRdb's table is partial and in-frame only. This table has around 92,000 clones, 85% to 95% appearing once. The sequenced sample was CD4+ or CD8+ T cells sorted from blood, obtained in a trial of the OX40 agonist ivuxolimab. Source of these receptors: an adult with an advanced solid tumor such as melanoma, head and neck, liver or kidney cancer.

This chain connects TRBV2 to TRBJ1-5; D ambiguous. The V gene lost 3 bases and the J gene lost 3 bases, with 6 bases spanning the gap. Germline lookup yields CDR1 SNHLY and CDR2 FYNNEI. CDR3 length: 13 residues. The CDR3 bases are TGTGCCAGCAGTGACCGGCACAATCAGCCCCAGCATTTT. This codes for CASSDRHNQPQHF.

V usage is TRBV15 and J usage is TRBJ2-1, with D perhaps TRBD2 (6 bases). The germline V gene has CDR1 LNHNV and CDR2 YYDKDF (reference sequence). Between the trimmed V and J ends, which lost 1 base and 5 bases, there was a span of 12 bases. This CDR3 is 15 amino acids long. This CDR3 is CATSRGGTPNNEQFF. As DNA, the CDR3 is TGTGCCACCAGCAGAGGGGGGACTCCTAACAATGAGCAGTTCTTC.

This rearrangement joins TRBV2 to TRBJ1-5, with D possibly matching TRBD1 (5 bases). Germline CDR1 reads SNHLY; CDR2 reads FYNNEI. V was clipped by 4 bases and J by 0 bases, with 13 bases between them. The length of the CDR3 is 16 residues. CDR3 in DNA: TGTGCCAGCAGTGTTAAACAGGTTTATAGCAATCAGCCCCAGCATTTT. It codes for CASSVKQVYSNQPQHF.

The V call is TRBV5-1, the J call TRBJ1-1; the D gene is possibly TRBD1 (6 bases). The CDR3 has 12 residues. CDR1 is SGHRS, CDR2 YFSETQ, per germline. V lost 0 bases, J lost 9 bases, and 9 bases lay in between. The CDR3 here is CASSLGTEKAFF. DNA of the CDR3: TGCGCCAGCAGCTTGGGGACAGAGAAAGCTTTCTTT.

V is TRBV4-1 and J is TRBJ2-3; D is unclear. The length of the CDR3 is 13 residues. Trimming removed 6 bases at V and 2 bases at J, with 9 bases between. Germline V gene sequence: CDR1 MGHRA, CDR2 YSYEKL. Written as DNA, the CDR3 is TGCGCCAGCAGACTCGGTATCACAGATACGCAGTATTTT. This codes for CASRLGITDTQYF.

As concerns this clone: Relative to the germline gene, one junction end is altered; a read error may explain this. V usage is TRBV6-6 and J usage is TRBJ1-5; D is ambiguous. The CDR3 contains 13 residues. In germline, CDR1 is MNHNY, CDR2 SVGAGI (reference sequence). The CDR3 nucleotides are TGTGCCAGCAGGGACGGAAGCAATCAGGCCCAGCATTTT. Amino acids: CASRDGSNQAQHF.

The CDR3 region is CASSQIFAGSSYNEQFF. DNA of the CDR3: TGCGCCAGCAGCCAGATCTTTGCGGGAAGCTCCTACAATGAGCAGTTCTTC. This chain joins TRBV4-3 and TRBJ2-1; possible D gene TRBD2, 6 bases. CDR3 size: 17 residues. V lost 3 bases and J 0 bases, leaving 15 bases between the germline ends. CDR1 and CDR2 from the germline V gene are LGHNA and YSLEER.

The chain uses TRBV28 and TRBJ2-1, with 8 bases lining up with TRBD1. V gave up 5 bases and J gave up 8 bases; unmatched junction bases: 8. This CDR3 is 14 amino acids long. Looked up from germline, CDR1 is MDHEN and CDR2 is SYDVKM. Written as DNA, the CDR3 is TGTGCCAGCAGTCCCTCCAGGGGGCACGATGAGCAGTTCTTC. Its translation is CASSPSRGHDEQFF. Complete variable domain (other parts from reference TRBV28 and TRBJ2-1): DVKVTQSSRYLVKRTGEKVFLECVQDMDHENMFWYRQDPGLGLRLIYFSYDVKMKEKGDIPEGYSVSREKKERFSLILESASTNQTSMYLCASSPSRGHDEQFFGPGTRLTVL.

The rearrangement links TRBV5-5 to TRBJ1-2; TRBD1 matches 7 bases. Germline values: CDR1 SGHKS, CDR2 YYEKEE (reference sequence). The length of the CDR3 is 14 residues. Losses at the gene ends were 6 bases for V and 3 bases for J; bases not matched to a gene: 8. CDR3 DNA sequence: TGTGCCAGCATCCAAAATACAGGGGACTATGGCTACACCTTC. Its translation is CASIQNTGDYGYTF.

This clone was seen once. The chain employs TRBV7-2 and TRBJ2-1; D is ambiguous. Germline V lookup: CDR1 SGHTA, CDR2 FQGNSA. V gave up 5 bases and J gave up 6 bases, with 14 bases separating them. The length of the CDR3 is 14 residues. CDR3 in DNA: TGTGCCAGCAGCGTAACCGCCGGACCCAATGAGCAGTTCTTC. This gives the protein CASSVTAGPNEQFF.

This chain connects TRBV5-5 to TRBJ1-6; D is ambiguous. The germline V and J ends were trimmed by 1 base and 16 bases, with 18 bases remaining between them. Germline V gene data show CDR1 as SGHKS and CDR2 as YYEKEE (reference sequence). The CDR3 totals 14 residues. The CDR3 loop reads CASSLYFPVLSLHF. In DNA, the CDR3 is TGTGCCAGCAGCTTGTATTTCCCTGTTCTATCTCTCCACTTT.

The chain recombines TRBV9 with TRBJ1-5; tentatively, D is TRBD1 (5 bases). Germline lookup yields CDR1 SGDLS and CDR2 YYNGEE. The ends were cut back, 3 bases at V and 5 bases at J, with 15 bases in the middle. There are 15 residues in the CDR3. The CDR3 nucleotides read TGTGCCAGCAGCGCCGAGGGGCAGATTGATCAGCCCCAGCATTTT. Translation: CASSAEGQIDQPQHF.

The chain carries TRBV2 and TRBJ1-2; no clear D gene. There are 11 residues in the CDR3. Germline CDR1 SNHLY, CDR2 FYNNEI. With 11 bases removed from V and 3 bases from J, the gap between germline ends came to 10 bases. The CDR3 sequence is CAGGLHYGYTF. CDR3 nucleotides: TGTGCCGGCGGACTTCACTATGGCTACACCTTC. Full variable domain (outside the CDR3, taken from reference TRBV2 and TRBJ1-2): EPEVTQTPSHQVTQMGQEVILRCVPISNHLYFYWYRQILGQKVEFLVSFYNNEISEKSEIFDDQFSVERPDGSNFTLKIRSTKLEDSAMYFCAGGLHYGYTFGSGTRLTVV.

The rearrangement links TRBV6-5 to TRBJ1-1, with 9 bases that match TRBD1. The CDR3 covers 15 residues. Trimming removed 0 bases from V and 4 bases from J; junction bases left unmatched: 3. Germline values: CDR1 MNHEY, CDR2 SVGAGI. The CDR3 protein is CASSYSQGAGTEAFF. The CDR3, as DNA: TGTGCCAGCAGTTACTCACAGGGGGCAGGCACTGAAGCTTTCTTT.

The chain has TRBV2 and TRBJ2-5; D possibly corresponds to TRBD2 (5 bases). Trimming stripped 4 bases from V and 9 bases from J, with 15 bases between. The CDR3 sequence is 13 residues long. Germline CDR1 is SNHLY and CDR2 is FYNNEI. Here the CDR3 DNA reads TGTGCCAGCAGTGCTGGCCGGGCGGAGGCCCAGTACTTC. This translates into CASSAGRAEAQYF. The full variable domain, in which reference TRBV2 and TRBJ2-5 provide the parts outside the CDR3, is EPEVTQTPSHQVTQMGQEVILRCVPISNHLYFYWYRQILGQKVEFLVSFYNNEISEKSEIFDDQFSVERPDGSNFTLKIRSTKLEDSAMYFCASSAGRAEAQYFGPGTRLLVL.

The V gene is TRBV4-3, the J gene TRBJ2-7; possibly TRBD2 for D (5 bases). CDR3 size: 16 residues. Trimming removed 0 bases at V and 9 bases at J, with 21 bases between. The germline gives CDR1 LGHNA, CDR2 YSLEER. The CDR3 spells CASSQDLVTPQGGQYF. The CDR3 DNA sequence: TGCGCCAGCAGCCAAGATTTGGTCACCCCACAAGGAGGGCAGTACTTC.

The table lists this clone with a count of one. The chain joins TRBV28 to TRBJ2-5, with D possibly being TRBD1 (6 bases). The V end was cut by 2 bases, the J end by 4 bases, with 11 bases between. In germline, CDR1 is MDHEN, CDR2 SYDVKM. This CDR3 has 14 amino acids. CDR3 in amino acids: CASSLLQGRETQYF. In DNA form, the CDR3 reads TGTGCCAGCAGTTTACTACAGGGTAGAGAGACCCAGTACTTC.

The CDR3 is CASSVAGRDSDTQYF. CDR3 sequence (DNA): TGTGCCAGCAGCGTAGCCGGCAGGGATTCAGATACGCAGTATTTT. The V call is TRBV9, the J call TRBJ2-3; a weak D match, TRBD1 (5 bases). Between the trimmed V and J ends, which lost 0 bases and 4 bases, there was a span of 12 bases. This CDR3 has 15 amino acids. Germline lookup yields CDR1 SGDLS and CDR2 YYNGEE. Variable domain in full (rest from reference TRBV9 and TRBJ2-3): DSGVTQTPKHLITATGQRVTLRCSPRSGDLSVYWYQQSLDQGLQFLIQYYNGEERAKGNILERFSAQQFPDLHSELNLSSLELGDSALYFCASSVAGRDSDTQYFGPGTRLTVL.

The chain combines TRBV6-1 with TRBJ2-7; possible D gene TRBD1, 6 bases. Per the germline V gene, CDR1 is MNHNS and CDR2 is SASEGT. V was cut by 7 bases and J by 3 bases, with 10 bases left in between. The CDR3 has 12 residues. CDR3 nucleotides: TGTGCCAGCACCCAGACAGGCTACGAGCAGTACTTC. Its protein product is CASTQTGYEQYF.

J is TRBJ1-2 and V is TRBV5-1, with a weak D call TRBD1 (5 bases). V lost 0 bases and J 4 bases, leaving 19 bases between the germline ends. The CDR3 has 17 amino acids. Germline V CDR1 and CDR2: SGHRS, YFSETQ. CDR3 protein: CASSLGIDSGNLYGYTF. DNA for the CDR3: TGCGCCAGCAGCTTGGGGATAGACAGCGGTAATCTCTATGGCTACACCTTC.